One and the same sample provided the 10 T cell receptor beta chains below, sequenced in a study of technical replicates of blood from a few donors. Generated by immunoSEQ multiplex PCR, the TCRdb table keeps only in-frame clones and is missing some. Altogether 75,000 to 100,000 clones are present, about 93% being singletons, with the ten largest covering over 0.25%. Sequencing was performed on T cells isolated from PBMCs. The receptors here all came from a human donor in good health.

The chain employs TRBV11-2 and TRBJ2-7, with D possibly TRBD1 on 5 matching bases. Germline V gene data show CDR1 as SGHAT and CDR2 as FQNNGV. This CDR3 is built from 14 residues. V was pared by 1 base and J by 4 bases, with 11 bases between. The chain's CDR3 is CASSLVQGPYEQYF. CDR3 DNA: TGTGCCAGCAGCTTAGTTCAGGGCCCTTACGAGCAGTACTTC.

This clone was seen once. The J gene is TRBJ2-2, the V gene TRBV15; D is possibly TRBD1 (6 bases). In germline, CDR1 is LNHNV, CDR2 YYDKDF (reference sequence). V lost 2 bases and J 5 bases, leaving 18 bases between the germline ends. The CDR3 length is 17 residues. The CDR3 here is CATSRRGGRGSTGELFF. The DNA for the CDR3 is TGTGCCACCAGCAGAAGAGGGGGACGTGGGAGTACCGGGGAGCTGTTTTTT.

The chain joins TRBV5-1 to TRBJ2-7; TRBD2 is a possible D gene (6 bases). The CDR3 length is 19 residues. V was trimmed by 2 bases and J by 1 base, leaving 25 bases between them. Germline CDR1 reads SGHRS; CDR2 reads YFSETQ. CDR3 sequence reads: CASSLSGRLRTQLSYEQYF. CDR3 DNA sequence: TGCGCCAGCAGCTTATCGGGGAGGCTTCGCACCCAACTTTCCTACGAGCAGTACTTC.

This rearrangement joins TRBV6-6 to TRBJ2-3, with D possibly TRBD2 on 6 matching bases. This CDR3 has 16 amino acids. The V and J ends lost 4 bases and 2 bases respectively, with 16 bases between them. From germline, CDR1 is MNHNY and CDR2 SVGAGI (reference sequence). The CDR3 nucleotides are TGTGCCAGCAGTTCTGGGAAGGGACTCGTCACAGATACGCAGTATTTT. It codes for CASSSGKGLVTDTQYF.

This chain joins TRBV5-5 and TRBJ1-4; tentatively, D is TRBD1 (5 bases). The CDR3 is 14 amino acids. Trimming stripped 0 bases from V and 8 bases from J, with 11 bases between. The germline V gene has CDR1 SGHKS and CDR2 YYEKEE (reference sequence). CDR3 nucleotides: TGTGCCAGCAGCTTGGGGCAGGGCTACGAAAAACTGTTTTTT. Translation: CASSLGQGYEKLFF.

The rearrangement links TRBV5-6 to TRBJ1-2, with unresolved D. The V end was cut by 4 bases, the J end by 5 bases, with 9 bases between. The V gene's germline CDR1 is SGHDT and CDR2 YYEEEE. This CDR3 has 12 residues. The CDR3 coding sequence is TGTGCCAGCAGCACGTCGCGTTATGGCTACACCTTC. Translation: CASSTSRYGYTF.

V is TRBV19 and J is TRBJ1-5; 8 bases agree with TRBD1. The CDR3 runs to 16 residues. CDR1 and CDR2 from the germline V gene are LNHDA and SQIVND (reference sequence). V lost 5 bases and J lost 4; bases outside the gene matches: 10. In nucleotides, the CDR3 is TGTGCCAGTAGTCTCTGGACAGGGTCGGGGAATCAGCCCCAGCATTTT. Its protein product is CASSLWTGSGNQPQHF.

The chain couples TRBV7-2 to TRBJ1-5; D not resolved. CDR1 and CDR2 (germline): SGHTA, FQGNSA. Trimming took 4 bases from V and 6 from J, leaving 16 bases between them. The CDR3 is made up of 15 amino acids. The CDR3 reads CASSSVATSGQPQHF. The CDR3 bases are TGTGCCAGCAGCTCAGTGGCTACTTCAGGTCAGCCCCAGCATTTT.

The chain links TRBV5-1 to TRBJ1-1; TRBD1 might be the D (6 bases). CDR3 length equals 15 residues. The V end lost 2 bases, the J end lost 3 bases, and 14 bases lay between the germline ends. Germline lookup yields CDR1 SGHRS and CDR2 YFSETQ. The chain's CDR3 is CASSLWGTKDTEAFF. As DNA, the CDR3 is TGCGCCAGCAGCTTATGGGGGACAAAGGACACTGAAGCTTTCTTT.

This clone was detected only once. The rearrangement joins TRBV10-1 to TRBJ2-1; 14 bases map to TRBD2. The CDR3 extends over 16 amino acids. Germline lookup yields CDR1 WNHNN and CDR2 SYGVQD (reference sequence). V shed 0 bases and J 9 bases; nucleotides not matched to a gene: 4. CDR3 coding DNA: TGCGCCAGCAGTGAGTCGACTAGCGGGGGGGCCGGTGAGCAGTTCTTC. Translating gives CASSESTSGGAGEQFF.